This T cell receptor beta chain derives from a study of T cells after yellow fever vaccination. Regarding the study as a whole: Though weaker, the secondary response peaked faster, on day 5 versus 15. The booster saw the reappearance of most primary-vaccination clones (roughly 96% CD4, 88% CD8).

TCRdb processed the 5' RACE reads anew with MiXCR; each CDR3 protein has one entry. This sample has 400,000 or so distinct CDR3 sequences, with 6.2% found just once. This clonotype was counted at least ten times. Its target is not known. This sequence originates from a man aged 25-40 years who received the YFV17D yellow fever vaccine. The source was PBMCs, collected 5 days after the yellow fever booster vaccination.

This CDR3 is CSAPRADTQYF. The CDR3 DNA sequence: TGCAGTGCCCCGCGGGCGGATACGCAGTATTTT. The chain has TRBV20-1 and TRBJ2-3, with a possible D match to TRBD2 (5 bases). The V gene's germline CDR1 is DFQATT and CDR2 SNEGSKA (reference sequence). The V end lost 6 bases, the J end lost 6 bases, and 10 bases lay between the germline ends. The CDR3 consists of 11 residues.